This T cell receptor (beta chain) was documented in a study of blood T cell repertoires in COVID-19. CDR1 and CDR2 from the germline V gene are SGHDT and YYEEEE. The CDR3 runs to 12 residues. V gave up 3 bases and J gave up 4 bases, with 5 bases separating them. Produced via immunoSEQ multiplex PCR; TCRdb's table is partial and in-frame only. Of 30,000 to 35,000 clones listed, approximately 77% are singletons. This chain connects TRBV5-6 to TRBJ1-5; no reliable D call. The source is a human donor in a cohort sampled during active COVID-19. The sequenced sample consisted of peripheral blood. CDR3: CASSYFNQPQHF. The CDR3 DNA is TGTGCCAGCAGCTACTTTAATCAGCCCCAGCATTTT.